These 10 T cell receptor beta chains were all obtained from the same sample, sequenced in a study of beta chain features in type 1 diabetes. Antigen specificity for these receptors is unknown. Findings and limits, study-wide: There was a moderate but significant shortening of TCRB CDR3s in all four CD4+ subsets of Type 1 diabetes patients.

The investigators reverse transcribed all of the isolated RNA, so they sequenced expressed TCRB transcripts. Some clones are missing from TCRdb's copy, which holds only in-frame ones; the method was immunoSEQ multiplex PCR. Of 100,000 to 150,000 clones listed, 17% are singletons. The source material was central memory CD4+ T cells from blood. The receptor source for this set is a man between 18 and 29 years old with type 1 diabetes.

The chain links TRBV5-1 to TRBJ2-5; D tentatively reads TRBD1 or TRBD2 (5 bases each). The germline CDR1 and CDR2 sequences are SGHRS and YFSETQ. With 0 bases removed from V and 2 bases from J, the gap between germline ends came to 14 bases. The CDR3 length is 16 residues. This CDR3 is CASSLALGRLQETQYF. As DNA, the CDR3 is TGCGCCAGCAGCTTGGCCTTGGGACGGCTTCAAGAGACCCAGTACTTC.

The rearrangement links TRBV30 to TRBJ1-1; D ambiguous. CDR1 and CDR2 from the germline V gene are GTSNPN and SVGIG (reference sequence). Trimming took 0 bases from V and 3 from J, leaving 8 bases between them. This CDR3 has 13 residues. Here the CDR3 reads CAWSVSGYTEAFF. The CDR3 coding sequence is TGTGCCTGGAGTGTATCGGGATACACTGAAGCTTTCTTT.

The gene calls are TRBV7-8 and TRBJ2-7; the D gene is possibly TRBD2 (7 bases). CDR3 length equals 14 residues. V was trimmed by 5 bases and J by 7 bases, leaving 18 bases between them. Germline assignment: CDR1 SGHVS and CDR2 FQNEAQ. The CDR3: CASSLQTGRVEQYF. CDR3 bases: TGTGCCAGCAGCCTACAAACAGGGAGGGTTGAGCAGTACTTC. The full variable domain, its missing parts supplied by reference TRBV7-8 and TRBJ2-7, is GAGVSQSPRYKVAKRGQDVALRCDPISGHVSLFWYQQALGQGPEFLTYFQNEAQLDKSGLPSDRFFAERPEGSVSTLKIQRTQQEDSAVYLCASSLQTGRVEQYFGPGTRLTVT.

This clone has a count of ten or more. The chain combines TRBV14 with TRBJ2-7; 7 bases fit TRBD1. V shed 3 bases and J 5 bases; nucleotides not matched to a gene: 13. Germline values: CDR1 SGHDN, CDR2 FVKESK. The CDR3 is made up of 16 amino acids. CDR3: CASSHLKQTGRHEQYF. DNA for the CDR3: TGTGCCAGCAGCCACCTAAAACAGACAGGGAGACACGAGCAGTACTTC. Together with reference TRBV14 and TRBJ2-7, the CDR3 gives the full variable domain: EAGVTQFPSHSVIEKGQTVTLRCDPISGHDNLYWYRRVMGKEIKFLLHFVKESKQDESGMPNNRFLAERTGGTYSTLKVQPAELEDSGVYFCASSHLKQTGRHEQYFGPGTRLTVT.

The chain employs TRBV27 and TRBJ2-5, with 7 bases fitting TRBD2. The V gene's germline CDR1 is MNHEY and CDR2 SMNVEV (reference sequence). The J segment lost 0 bases and the V segment lost 5 bases, leaving 6 bases of the junction unmatched. The CDR3 extends over 15 amino acids. Here the CDR3 DNA reads TGTGCCAGCAGTATCACTAGCGCAAACCAAGAGACCCAGTACTTC. This codes for CASSITSANQETQYF.

This clone was seen more than once but under ten times. J is TRBJ2-3 and V is TRBV28; 8 bases align to TRBD2. V trimming: 7 bases; J trimming: 8 bases; junction bases outside the gene matches: 11. Germline CDR1 is MDHEN and CDR2 is SYDVKM. This CDR3 comprises 14 residues. The CDR3 region is CASTEWSGRGTQYF. CDR3 nucleotide sequence: TGTGCCAGCACCGAGTGGAGCGGGAGAGGTACGCAGTATTTT.

To note about this clone: A read error may be the cause here, since a much bigger clone is one base away. The chain uses TRBV9 and TRBJ2-2; 8 bases agree with TRBD1. The trim removed 7 bases at V and 7 bases at J, leaving 21 bases unmatched. The CDR3 is 18 amino acids. Germline assignment: CDR1 SGDLS and CDR2 YYNGEE. The CDR3 bases are TGTGCCAGCCGCGCCGGACAGGGCAACTTGGCTGGTATCGGGGAGCTGTTTTTT. It codes for CASRAGQGNLAGIGELFF.

This clone was observed a handful of times. The same CDR3 is also encoded by other DNA sequences in this sample. The chain employs TRBV25-1 and TRBJ2-3; D not certain. This CDR3 region has 12 residues. Germline-derived CDR1 and CDR2 are MGHDK and SYGVNS. V shed 1 base and J shed 5 bases, with 4 bases lying between them. This chain's CDR3 is CASSESGDTQYF. For the CDR3, the DNA is TGTGCCAGCAGTGAATCGGGAGATACGCAGTATTTT.

This clone has more than one count but fewer than ten. V is TRBV30 and J is TRBJ1-4; 7 bases map to TRBD1. The V gene's germline CDR1 is GTSNPN and CDR2 SVGIG (reference sequence). CDR3 length equals 16 residues. Trimming removed 0 bases from V and 3 bases from J; junction bases left unmatched: 7. The chain's CDR3 is CAWSVPPGQPNEKLFF. The CDR3 nucleotides read TGTGCCTGGAGTGTACCCCCGGGACAGCCTAATGAAAAACTGTTTTTT.

There are a few counts of this clone. V and J are TRBV7-2 and TRBJ2-5; D is unresolved. With the DNA end fitting TRBJ2-7 better, the J assignment may be wrong. Germline V gene data show CDR1 as SGHTA and CDR2 as FQGNSA. This CDR3 is built from 11 residues. CDR3 sequence: CASSPSYEQYF. CDR3 nucleotides: TGTGCCAGCAGCCCGTCCTACGAGCAGTACTTC.